The TCR beta chain under discussion was sequenced for a study of CD8 T cells in ankylosing spondylitis. Whole-study findings and limits: Disease-linked clones bore a CD8+ phenotype and were relatively rare in peripheral blood. Researchers reportedly found disease-linked clones significantly enriched in matched ankylosing spondylitis synovial fluid.

CDR1 is MNHEY, CDR2 SVGAGI, per germline. Trimming at V came to 2 bases and at J to 4 bases, leaving 4 bases not matched to a gene. The CDR3 runs 14 residues. Library preparation for TCR beta used quantitative 5'-RACE with molecular barcodes. TCRdb reprocessed the 5' RACE reads with MiXCR, giving one entry per CDR3 protein. Of fewer than 250,000 distinct CDR3 sequences in the sample, 30% to 35% were seen once. This clonotype was seen just once. The antigen is not known. Material for sequencing was blood, either unsorted or a sorted T cell fraction (not recorded which). The sequence derives from a male donor with ankylosing spondylitis or in good health (not recorded which). This chain connects TRBV6-5 to TRBJ1-2; 7 positions match TRBD1. CDR3 sequence reads: CASSYDRVGYGYTF. For the CDR3, the DNA is TGTGCCAGCAGTTACGACAGGGTTGGCTATGGCTACACCTTC.